This T cell receptor beta chain was profiled in a study of Ad26.COV2.S vaccination and SARS-CoV-2 variants. General study points: The breadth of spike-specific CD8+ and CD4+ T cell responses after vaccination was reportedly substantial. Spike-specific TCR breadth was greater after Ad26.COV2.S than placebo. Participants given vaccine showed non-spike TCR breadth similar to that of placebo recipients. Total T cell responses, in the TCR breadth and depth analyses, may have been underestimated.

The table lists this clone with a few counts. Its antigen is still unknown. Measured with immunoSEQ multiplex PCR; TCRdb has only the in-frame clones, and not every one. Seen here are about 350,000 clones, around 89% observed once, and the top ten hold 5%. The V and J ends lost 2 bases and 2 bases respectively, with 0 bases between them. Germline assignment: CDR1 LGHDT and CDR2 YNNKEL (reference sequence). The CDR3 length is 11 residues. Treatment in this sample: 19 received Ad26.COV2.S at low or high dose, single or two shots; five or six received placebo; per-sample allocation not given. Following the first vaccine or placebo injection, samples were taken on day 63.

The chain combines TRBV3-1 (or the pseudogene TRBV3-2) with TRBJ2-5; D is ambiguous. The sequencing used peripheral blood, collected in a trial of Ad26.COV2.S vaccine versus placebo. This sequence originates from a person between 18 and 60 years old who received the Ad26.COV2.S COVID-19 vaccine or a placebo. CDR3 amino acids: CASSQQETQYF. The CDR3 DNA is TGTGCCAGCAGCCAACAAGAGACCCAGTACTTC.